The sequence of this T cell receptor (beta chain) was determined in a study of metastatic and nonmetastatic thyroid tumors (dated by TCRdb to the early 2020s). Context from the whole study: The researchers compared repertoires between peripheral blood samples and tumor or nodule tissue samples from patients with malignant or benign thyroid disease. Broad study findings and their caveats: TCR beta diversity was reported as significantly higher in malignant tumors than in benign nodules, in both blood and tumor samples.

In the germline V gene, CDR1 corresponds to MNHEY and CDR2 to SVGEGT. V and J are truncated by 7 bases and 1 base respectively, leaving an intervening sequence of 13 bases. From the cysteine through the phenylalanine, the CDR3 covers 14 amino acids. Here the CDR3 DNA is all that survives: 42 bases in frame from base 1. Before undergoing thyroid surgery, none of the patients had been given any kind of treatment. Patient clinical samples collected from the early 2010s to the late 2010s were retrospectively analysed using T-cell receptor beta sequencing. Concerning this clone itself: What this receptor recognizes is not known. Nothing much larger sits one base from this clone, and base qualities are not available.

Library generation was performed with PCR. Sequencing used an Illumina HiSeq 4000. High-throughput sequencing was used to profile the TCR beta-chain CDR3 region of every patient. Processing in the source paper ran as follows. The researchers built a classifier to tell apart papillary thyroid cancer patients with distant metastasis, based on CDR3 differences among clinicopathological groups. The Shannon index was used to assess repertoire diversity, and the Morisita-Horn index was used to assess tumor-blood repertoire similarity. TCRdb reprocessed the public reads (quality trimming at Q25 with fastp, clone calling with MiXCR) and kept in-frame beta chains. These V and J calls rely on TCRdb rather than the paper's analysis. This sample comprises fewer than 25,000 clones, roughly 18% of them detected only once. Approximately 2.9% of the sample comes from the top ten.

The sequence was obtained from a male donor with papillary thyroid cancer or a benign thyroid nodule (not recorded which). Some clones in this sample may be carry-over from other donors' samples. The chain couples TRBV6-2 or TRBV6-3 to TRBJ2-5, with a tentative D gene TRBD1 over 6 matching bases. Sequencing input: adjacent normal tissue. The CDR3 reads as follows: CASTITGFQETQYF. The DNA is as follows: TGTGCCAGCACCATAACAGGGTTCCAAGAGACCCAGTACTTC.